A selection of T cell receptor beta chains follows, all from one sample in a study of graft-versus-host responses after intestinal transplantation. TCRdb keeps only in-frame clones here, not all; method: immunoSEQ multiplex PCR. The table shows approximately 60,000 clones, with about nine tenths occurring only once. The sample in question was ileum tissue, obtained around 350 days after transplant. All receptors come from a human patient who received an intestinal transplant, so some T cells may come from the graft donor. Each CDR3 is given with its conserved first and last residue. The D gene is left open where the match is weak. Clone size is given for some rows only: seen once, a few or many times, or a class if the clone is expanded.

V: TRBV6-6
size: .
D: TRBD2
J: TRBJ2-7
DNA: TGTGCCAGCAGTTTGGGACTAGCGAGCTACGAGCAGTACTTC
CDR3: CASSLGLASYEQYF

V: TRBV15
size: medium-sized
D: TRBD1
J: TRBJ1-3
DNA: TGTGCTACCCGGGACAGCCTTACCTCTGGAAACACCATATATTTT
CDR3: CATRDSLTSGNTIYF

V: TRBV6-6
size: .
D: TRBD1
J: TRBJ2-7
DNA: TGTGCCAGCAGTTACTCGGGACAGGGGGGCGAGCAGTACTTC
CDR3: CASSYSGQGGEQYF

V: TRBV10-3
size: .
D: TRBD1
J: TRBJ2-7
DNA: TGTGCCATCAGTGAGTCGCCCAGGGGGCGCTTGTTAGAGCAGTACTTC
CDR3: CAISESPRGRLLEQYF

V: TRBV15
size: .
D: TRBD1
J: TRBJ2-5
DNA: TGTGCCACCAGCAGAGATTTAGGGGGCGGGCAGACCCAGTACTTC
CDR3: CATSRDLGGGQTQYF

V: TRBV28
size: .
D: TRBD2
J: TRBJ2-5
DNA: TGTGCCAGCAGTCCACTCCTGGCTAGCGGCCTCCAAGAGACCCAGTACTTC
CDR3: CASSPLLASGLQETQYF

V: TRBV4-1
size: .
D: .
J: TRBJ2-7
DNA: TGCGCCAGCAGATTAGCGGACCCGTCCCACGAGCAGTACTTC
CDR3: CASRLADPSHEQYF

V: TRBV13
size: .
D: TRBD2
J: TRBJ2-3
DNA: TGTGCCAGCAGCTGGGGACTAGCGGGGGCAGATACGCAGTATTTT
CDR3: CASSWGLAGADTQYF

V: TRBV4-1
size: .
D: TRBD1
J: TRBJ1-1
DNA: TGCGCCAGCAGCCAACGTGGACAGGCTGAAGCTTTCTTT
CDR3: CASSQRGQAEAFF

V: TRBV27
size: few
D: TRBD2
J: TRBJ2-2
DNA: TGTGCCAGCAGTTCCCTTAGCGGGGGGGTTGGGATCGGGGAGCTGTTTTTT
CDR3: CASSSLSGGVGIGELFF

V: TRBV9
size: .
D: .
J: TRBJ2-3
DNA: TGTGCCAGCAGCGTAGGGGAGGTACCCCCAGATACGCAGTATTTT
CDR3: CASSVGEVPPDTQYF

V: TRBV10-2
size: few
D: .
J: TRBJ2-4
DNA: TGCGCCAGCAGTGTTGAGGGTTTAGCCAAAAACATTCAGTACTTC
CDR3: CASSVEGLAKNIQYF

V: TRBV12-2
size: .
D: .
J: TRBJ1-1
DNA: TGTGCAAGTCGCTTAGTGGCGGGGCAGGAGGTGAACACTGAAGCTTTCTTT
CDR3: CASRLVAGQEVNTEAFF

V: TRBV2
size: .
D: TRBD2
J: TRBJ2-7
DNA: TGTGCCAGCAGTGATAGGCTAGCGGGGTTCTACGAGCAGTACTTC
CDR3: CASSDRLAGFYEQYF

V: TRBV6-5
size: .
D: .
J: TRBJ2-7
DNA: TGTGCCAGCAGCTTGACAAGGAGCTACGAGCAGTACTTC
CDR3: CASSLTRSYEQYF

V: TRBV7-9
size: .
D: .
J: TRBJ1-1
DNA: TGTGCCAGCAGAAGAGGGACGGCGAACACTGAAGCTTTCTTT
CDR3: CASRRGTANTEAFF

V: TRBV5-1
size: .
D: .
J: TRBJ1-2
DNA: TGCGCCAGCAGCTTGACGACCTATGGCTACACCTTC
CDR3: CASSLTTYGYTF

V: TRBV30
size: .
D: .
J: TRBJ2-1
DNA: TGTGCCTGGAGTGTTTCTAGCAGCTCCTACAATGAGCAGTTCTTC
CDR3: CAWSVSSSSYNEQFF

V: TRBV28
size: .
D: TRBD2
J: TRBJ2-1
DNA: TGTGCCAGCAGTTCCGCGGGAGGCCTTCACAATGAGCAGTTCTTC
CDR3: CASSSAGGLHNEQFF

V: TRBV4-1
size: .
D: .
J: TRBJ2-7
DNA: TGCGCCAGCAGCCAAGACAGGTATCAGTACGAGCAGTACTTC
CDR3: CASSQDRYQYEQYF

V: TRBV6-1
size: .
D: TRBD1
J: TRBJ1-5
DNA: TGTGCCAGCAGTGAATCAGGGGGTAGCAATCAGCCCCAGCATTTT
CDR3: CASSESGGSNQPQHF

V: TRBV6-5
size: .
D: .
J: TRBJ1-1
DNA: TGTGCCAGCAGTTACTCAGGGGGGAGAACTGAAGCTTTCTTT
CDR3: CASSYSGGRTEAFF

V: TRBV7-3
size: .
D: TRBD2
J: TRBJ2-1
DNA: TGTGCCAGCAGTTATGACCCTAAAGGGACTAGCGGGGGGGTCTCCTACAATGAGCAGTTCTTC
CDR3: CASSYDPKGTSGGVSYNEQFF

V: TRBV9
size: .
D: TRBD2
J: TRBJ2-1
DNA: TGTGCCAGCAGCGCCCTGCGGACTAGCGGGAGAATCAATGAGCAGTTCTTC
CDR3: CASSALRTSGRINEQFF

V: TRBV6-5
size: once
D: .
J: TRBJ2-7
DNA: TGTGCCAGCAGCTACCTGACAGGTCAGCCGTCCTACGAGCAGTACTTC
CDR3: CASSYLTGQPSYEQYF

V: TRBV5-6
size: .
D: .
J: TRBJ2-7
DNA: TGTGCCAGCAGCTCCGGACGGGTTACCTACGAGCAGTACTTC
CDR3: CASSSGRVTYEQYF

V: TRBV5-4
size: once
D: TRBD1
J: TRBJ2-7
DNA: TGTGCCAGCAGCTTGGTGTCAGGGGGCGGCGAGCAGTACTTC
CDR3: CASSLVSGGGEQYF

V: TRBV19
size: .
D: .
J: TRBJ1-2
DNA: TGTGCCAGTAGTATAGTTCACAGGGCTACTAACTATGGCTACACCTTC
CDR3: CASSIVHRATNYGYTF

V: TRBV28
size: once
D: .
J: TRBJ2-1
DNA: TGTGCCAGCAGTTTTATTAGGAACGATGAGCAGTTCTTC
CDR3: CASSFIRNDEQFF

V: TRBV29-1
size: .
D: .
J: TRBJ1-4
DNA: TGCAGCGTTGCTGGGCAAGCTAATGAAAAACTGTTTTTT
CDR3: CSVAGQANEKLFF

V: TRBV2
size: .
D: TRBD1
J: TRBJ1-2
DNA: TGTGCCAGCAGTGACCCGGGACAGGATAACTATGGCTACACCTTC
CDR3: CASSDPGQDNYGYTF

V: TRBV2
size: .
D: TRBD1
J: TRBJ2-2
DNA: TGTGCCAGCTGGGGTGGGACAGGGGGCCCCGGGGAGCTGTTTTTT
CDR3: CASWGGTGGPGELFF

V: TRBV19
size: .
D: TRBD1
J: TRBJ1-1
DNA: TGTGCCAGTAGTCCTCGGACAGGGGGAATCGGGTACACTGAAGCTTTCTTT
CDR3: CASSPRTGGIGYTEAFF

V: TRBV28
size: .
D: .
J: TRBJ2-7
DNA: TGTGCCAGCAGTTTCGATCTCTACGAGCAGTACTTC
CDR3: CASSFDLYEQYF

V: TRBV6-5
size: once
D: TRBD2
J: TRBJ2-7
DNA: TGTGCCAGCAGCCTGACTAGCGGTAGCTCCTACGAGCAGTACTTC
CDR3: CASSLTSGSSYEQYF